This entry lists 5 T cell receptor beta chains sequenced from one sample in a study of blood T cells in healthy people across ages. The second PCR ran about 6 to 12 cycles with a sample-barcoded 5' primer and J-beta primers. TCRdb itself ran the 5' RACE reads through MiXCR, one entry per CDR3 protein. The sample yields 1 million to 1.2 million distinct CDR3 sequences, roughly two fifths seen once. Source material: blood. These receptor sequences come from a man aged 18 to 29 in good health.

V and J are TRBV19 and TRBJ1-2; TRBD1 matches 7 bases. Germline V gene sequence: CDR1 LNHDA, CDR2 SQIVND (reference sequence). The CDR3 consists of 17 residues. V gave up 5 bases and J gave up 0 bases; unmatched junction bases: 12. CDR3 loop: CASSPWTGRPANYGYTF. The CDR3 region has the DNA TGTGCCAGTAGTCCTTGGACAGGTCGGCCAGCTAACTATGGCTACACCTTC. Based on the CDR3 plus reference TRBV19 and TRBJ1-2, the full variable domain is DGGITQSPKYLFRKEGQNVTLSCEQNLNHDAMYWYRQDPGQGLRLIYYSQIVNDFQKGDIAEGYSVSREKKESFPLTVTSAQKNPTAFYLCASSPWTGRPANYGYTFGSGTRLTVV.

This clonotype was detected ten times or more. DNA for the CDR3: TGTGCCAGCAGCGGGAGGGGGAACACTGAAGCTTTCTTT. Its translation: CASSGRGNTEAFF. The rearrangement joins TRBV11-2 to TRBJ1-1, with TRBD1 as a possible D gene (5 bases). Germline V gives CDR1 SGHAT, CDR2 FQNNGV. V lost 5 bases and J lost 1, with 8 bases in between. CDR3 length equals 13 residues. Based on the CDR3 plus reference TRBV11-2 and TRBJ1-1, the full variable domain is EAGVAQSPRYKIIEKRQSVAFWCNPISGHATLYWYQQILGQGPKLLIQFQNNGVVDDSQLPKDRFSAERLKGVDSTLKIQPAKLEDSAVYLCASSGRGNTEAFFGQGTRLTVV.

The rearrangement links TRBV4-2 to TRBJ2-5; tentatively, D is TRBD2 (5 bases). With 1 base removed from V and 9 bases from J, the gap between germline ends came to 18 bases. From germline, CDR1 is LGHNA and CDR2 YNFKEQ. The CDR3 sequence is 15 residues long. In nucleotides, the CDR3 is TGTGCCAGCAGCCAAGGGCGCAACTTCGGGAAGGCCCAGTACTTC. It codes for CASSQGRNFGKAQYF.

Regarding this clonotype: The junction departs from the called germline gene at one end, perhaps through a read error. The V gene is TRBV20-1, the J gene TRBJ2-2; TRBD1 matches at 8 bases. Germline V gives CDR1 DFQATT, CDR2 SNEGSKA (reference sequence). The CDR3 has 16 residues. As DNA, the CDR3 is TGCAGTGCTAGTTCCCGCAGGGGGCTGGCCACCGGGGGGCTGTTTTTT. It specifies CSASSRRGLATGGLFF.

The CDR3 spells CAISEAQGSGQPQHF. DNA for the CDR3: TGTGCCATCAGTGAGGCTCAGGGGTCAGGTCAGCCCCAGCATTTT. The chain uses TRBV10-3 and TRBJ1-5; tentative D call: TRBD1 (6 bases). This CDR3 comprises 15 residues. Per the germline V gene, CDR1 is ENHRY and CDR2 is SYGVKD. Between the trimmed V and J ends, which lost 2 bases and 6 bases, there was a span of 14 bases.